This is a list of T cell receptor beta chains from one sample in a study of blood T cell repertoires in COVID-19. Data came from immunoSEQ multiplex PCR; TCRdb stores just in-frame clones and leaves some out. This table holds roughly 87,000 clones, 70% to 90% found once. The sequenced material came from peripheral blood. The receptors stem from an elderly woman with COVID-19, enrolled during active disease. CDR3s include the opening cysteine and the closing phenylalanine or tryptophan. A D gene is named only where the DNA matches it firmly. Not all rows give a size; the values are once, few, many and, for expanded clones, a class.

D gene: TRBD1; clone size: once; J gene: TRBJ2-2; V gene: TRBV23-1; CDR3 protein: CASSPSFRDRANTGELFF; CDR3 DNA: TGCGCCAGCAGTCCTTCCTTCAGGGACAGGGCGAACACCGGGGAGCTGTTTTTT
D gene: -; clone size: -; J gene: TRBJ2-1; V gene: TRBV5-1; CDR3 protein: CASSLLAGSNEQFF; CDR3 DNA: TGCGCCAGCAGCTTGCTGGCGGGATCCAATGAGCAGTTCTTC
D gene: -; clone size: -; J gene: TRBJ1-2; V gene: TRBV9; CDR3 protein: CASSAYPRNGYTF; CDR3 DNA: TGTGCCAGCAGCGCGTACCCGAGGAATGGCTACACCTTC
D gene: -; clone size: few; J gene: TRBJ2-1; V gene: TRBV12-3/TRBV12-4; CDR3 protein: CATRERGEQFF; CDR3 DNA: TGTGCCACCCGGGAACGCGGTGAGCAGTTCTTC
D gene: -; clone size: -; J gene: TRBJ1-1; V gene: TRBV6-4; CDR3 protein: CASSPEENTEAFF; CDR3 DNA: TGTGCCAGCAGCCCCGAGGAGAACACTGAAGCTTTCTTT
D gene: -; clone size: -; J gene: TRBJ2-2; V gene: TRBV18; CDR3 protein: CASSPRGGITGELFF; CDR3 DNA: TGTGCCAGCTCACCGAGAGGGGGAATCACCGGGGAGCTGTTTTTT
D gene: TRBD2; clone size: -; J gene: TRBJ2-3; V gene: TRBV10-3; CDR3 protein: CAIRTSVRRIDTQYF; CDR3 DNA: TGTGCCATCAGGACTAGCGTGAGAAGAATTGATACGCAGTATTTT
D gene: TRBD2; clone size: -; J gene: TRBJ2-5; V gene: TRBV10-3; CDR3 protein: CAIRDSGGAETQYF; CDR3 DNA: TGTGCCATCAGGGATAGCGGGGGGGCAGAGACCCAGTACTTC
D gene: TRBD2; clone size: -; J gene: TRBJ2-2; V gene: TRBV7-2; CDR3 protein: CASSSVGTSGRGELFF; CDR3 DNA: TGTGCCAGCAGCTCCGTCGGGACTAGCGGGAGAGGGGAGCTGTTTTTT
D gene: -; clone size: -; J gene: TRBJ1-5; V gene: TRBV19; CDR3 protein: CASSRRGWEGNQPQHF; CDR3 DNA: TGTGCCAGTAGTAGAAGAGGGTGGGAGGGCAATCAGCCCCAGCATTTT
D gene: -; clone size: -; J gene: TRBJ2-3; V gene: TRBV25-1; CDR3 protein: CASRGSGTDTQYF; CDR3 DNA: TGTGCCAGCCGGGGGTCAGGCACAGATACGCAGTATTTT
D gene: -; clone size: -; J gene: TRBJ2-3; V gene: TRBV25-1; CDR3 protein: CASSESRDTQYF; CDR3 DNA: TGTGCCAGCAGTGAATCGCGGGATACGCAGTATTTT
D gene: -; clone size: -; J gene: TRBJ1-1; V gene: TRBV4-1; CDR3 protein: CASRRQTGGTEAFF; CDR3 DNA: TGCGCCAGCAGGCGCCAGACGGGGGGGACTGAAGCTTTCTTT
D gene: TRBD2; clone size: once; J gene: TRBJ2-1; V gene: TRBV29-1; CDR3 protein: CSALTSGNNEQFF; CDR3 DNA: TGCAGCGCCCTGACTAGCGGCAACAATGAGCAGTTCTTC
D gene: -; clone size: -; J gene: TRBJ2-7; V gene: TRBV29-1; CDR3 protein: CSVVGTRGSYEQYF; CDR3 DNA: TGCAGCGTTGTAGGGACACGAGGCTCCTACGAGCAGTACTTC
D gene: -; clone size: few; J gene: TRBJ1-5; V gene: TRBV19; CDR3 protein: CASKRLADYSNQPQHF; CDR3 DNA: TGTGCCAGTAAAAGATTGGCCGATTATAGCAATCAGCCCCAGCATTTT
D gene: -; clone size: -; J gene: TRBJ1-4; V gene: TRBV30; CDR3 protein: CAWSVLEKLFF; CDR3 DNA: TGTGCCTGGAGTGTACTCGAAAAACTGTTTTTT
D gene: TRBD1; clone size: -; J gene: TRBJ1-2; V gene: TRBV6-5; CDR3 protein: CASSGQGAFGYTF; CDR3 DNA: TGTGCCAGCAGCGGACAGGGGGCTTTTGGCTACACCTTC
D gene: -; clone size: -; J gene: TRBJ1-1; V gene: TRBV7-2; CDR3 protein: CASSLVGSTEAFF; CDR3 DNA: TGTGCCAGCAGCTTAGTGGGGAGCACTGAAGCTTTCTTT
D gene: -; clone size: -; J gene: TRBJ2-1; V gene: TRBV10-1; CDR3 protein: CASSDGGFSYNEQFF; CDR3 DNA: TGCGCCAGCAGTGACGGCGGGTTCAGCTACAATGAGCAGTTCTTC
D gene: -; clone size: -; J gene: TRBJ1-2; V gene: TRBV30; CDR3 protein: CAWSRVATNYGYTF; CDR3 DNA: TGTGCCTGGAGTCGGGTGGCGACGAACTATGGCTACACCTTC
D gene: TRBD1; clone size: -; J gene: TRBJ2-3; V gene: TRBV19; CDR3 protein: CASSIGRGQSDTQYF; CDR3 DNA: TGTGCCAGTAGTATCGGAAGGGGGCAATCAGATACGCAGTATTTT
D gene: TRBD2; clone size: -; J gene: TRBJ2-3; V gene: TRBV6-5; CDR3 protein: CASSYGRGAATDTQYF; CDR3 DNA: TGTGCCAGCAGTTACGGGCGGGGGGCGGCCACAGATACGCAGTATTTT
D gene: -; clone size: -; J gene: TRBJ2-1; V gene: TRBV6-5; CDR3 protein: CACWGVGSYNEQFF; CDR3 DNA: TGTGCCTGCTGGGGAGTCGGCTCCTACAATGAGCAGTTCTTC
D gene: -; clone size: -; J gene: TRBJ1-3; V gene: TRBV7-2; CDR3 protein: CASSLVGVISGNTIYF; CDR3 DNA: TGTGCCAGCAGCTTAGTAGGGGTTATCTCTGGAAACACCATATATTTT
D gene: -; clone size: once; J gene: TRBJ2-1; V gene: TRBV20-1; CDR3 protein: CSADQHDEQFF; CDR3 DNA: TGCAGTGCTGATCAACATGATGAGCAGTTCTTC
D gene: TRBD1; clone size: once; J gene: TRBJ1-1; V gene: TRBV2; CDR3 protein: CASRLTGAEAFF; CDR3 DNA: TGTGCCAGCAGACTCACAGGGGCTGAAGCTTTCTTT
D gene: TRBD2; clone size: -; J gene: TRBJ2-4; V gene: TRBV7-2; CDR3 protein: CASSLGLAGGSKNIQYF; CDR3 DNA: TGTGCCAGCAGCTTAGGTCTAGCGGGGGGGTCCAAAAACATTCAGTACTTC
D gene: TRBD1; clone size: -; J gene: TRBJ2-1; V gene: TRBV6-6; CDR3 protein: CASKTGGYNEQFF; CDR3 DNA: TGTGCCAGTAAAACAGGGGGATACAATGAGCAGTTCTTC
D gene: TRBD1; clone size: -; J gene: TRBJ1-5; V gene: TRBV19; CDR3 protein: CASSRQGGWPQHF; CDR3 DNA: TGTGCCAGTAGTAGGCAGGGGGGATGGCCCCAGCATTTT
D gene: -; clone size: -; J gene: TRBJ2-1; V gene: TRBV30; CDR3 protein: CAWRSVYEQFF; CDR3 DNA: TGTGCCTGGAGGTCCGTGTATGAGCAGTTCTTC
D gene: -; clone size: -; J gene: TRBJ1-5; V gene: TRBV7-8; CDR3 protein: CASSLAGALYQPQHF; CDR3 DNA: TGTGCCAGCAGCTTAGCAGGGGCTCTGTATCAGCCCCAGCATTTT
D gene: -; clone size: -; J gene: TRBJ1-1; V gene: TRBV19; CDR3 protein: CASSIVSPVLFF; CDR3 DNA: TGTGCCAGTAGTATAGTATCACCGGTCCTCTTCTTT
D gene: -; clone size: -; J gene: TRBJ1-6; V gene: TRBV28; CDR3 protein: CASSERYSPLHF; CDR3 DNA: TGTGCCAGCTCTGAGAGGTACTCACCCCTCCACTTT
D gene: TRBD1; clone size: -; J gene: TRBJ2-2; V gene: TRBV5-1; CDR3 protein: CASSLGTGLDTGELFF; CDR3 DNA: TGCGCCAGCAGCTTGGGGACAGGGTTAGACACCGGGGAGCTGTTTTTT
D gene: TRBD2; clone size: -; J gene: TRBJ2-5; V gene: TRBV10-3; CDR3 protein: CAIKRAGGRETQYF; CDR3 DNA: TGTGCCATCAAAAGAGCGGGGGGGCGGGAGACCCAGTACTTC
D gene: -; clone size: -; J gene: TRBJ1-5; V gene: TRBV5-4; CDR3 protein: CASSLYRYSNQPQHF; CDR3 DNA: TGTGCCAGCAGCTTGTATCGTTATAGCAATCAGCCCCAGCATTTT
D gene: -; clone size: -; J gene: TRBJ1-5; V gene: TRBV6-5; CDR3 protein: CASSYSGGNQPQHF; CDR3 DNA: TGTGCCAGCAGTTACTCCGGGGGCAATCAGCCCCAGCATTTT
D gene: -; clone size: -; J gene: TRBJ2-1; V gene: TRBV27; CDR3 protein: CASSLWEFSYNEQFF; CDR3 DNA: TGTGCCAGCAGTTTATGGGAGTTCTCCTACAATGAGCAGTTCTTC
D gene: -; clone size: -; J gene: TRBJ1-5; V gene: TRBV28; CDR3 protein: CASSLPPGRNQPQHF; CDR3 DNA: TGTGCCAGCAGTTTACCCCCAGGCAGGAATCAGCCCCAGCATTTT
D gene: TRBD1; clone size: -; J gene: TRBJ1-6; V gene: TRBV19; CDR3 protein: CASSTAGQGNSPLHF; CDR3 DNA: TGTGCCAGTAGTACCGCGGGACAGGGGAATTCACCCCTCCACTTT
D gene: TRBD2; clone size: -; J gene: TRBJ2-3; V gene: TRBV3-1/TRBV3-2; CDR3 protein: CASSQDRGTSKDTQYF; CDR3 DNA: TGTGCCAGCAGCCAAGATCGTGGGACTAGCAAAGATACGCAGTATTTT
D gene: -; clone size: once; J gene: TRBJ1-3; V gene: TRBV4-1; CDR3 protein: CASRPQASGNTIYF; CDR3 DNA: TGCGCCAGCAGGCCCCAAGCCTCGGGAAACACCATATATTTT
D gene: -; clone size: -; J gene: TRBJ1-5; V gene: TRBV5-4; CDR3 protein: CASSADSDQPQHF; CDR3 DNA: TGTGCCAGCAGCGCCGACAGTGATCAGCCCCAGCATTTT
D gene: -; clone size: -; J gene: TRBJ1-3; V gene: TRBV5-1; CDR3 protein: CASSPDSYSGNTIYF; CDR3 DNA: TGCGCCAGCAGCCCGGACAGCTACAGTGGAAACACCATATATTTT
D gene: TRBD1; clone size: -; J gene: TRBJ2-7; V gene: TRBV6-2/TRBV6-3; CDR3 protein: CASSYAPTRDSSYEQYF; CDR3 DNA: TGTGCCAGCAGTTACGCACCTACCCGGGACAGCTCCTACGAGCAGTACTTC
D gene: TRBD2; clone size: -; J gene: TRBJ2-7; V gene: TRBV9; CDR3 protein: CASSVNGAGAYEQYF; CDR3 DNA: TGTGCCAGCAGCGTAAATGGGGCGGGGGCCTACGAGCAGTACTTC
D gene: -; clone size: -; J gene: TRBJ2-7; V gene: TRBV5-5; CDR3 protein: CASSLASSPSYEQYF; CDR3 DNA: TGTGCCAGCAGCTTGGCTAGTTCTCCCTCCTACGAGCAGTACTTC